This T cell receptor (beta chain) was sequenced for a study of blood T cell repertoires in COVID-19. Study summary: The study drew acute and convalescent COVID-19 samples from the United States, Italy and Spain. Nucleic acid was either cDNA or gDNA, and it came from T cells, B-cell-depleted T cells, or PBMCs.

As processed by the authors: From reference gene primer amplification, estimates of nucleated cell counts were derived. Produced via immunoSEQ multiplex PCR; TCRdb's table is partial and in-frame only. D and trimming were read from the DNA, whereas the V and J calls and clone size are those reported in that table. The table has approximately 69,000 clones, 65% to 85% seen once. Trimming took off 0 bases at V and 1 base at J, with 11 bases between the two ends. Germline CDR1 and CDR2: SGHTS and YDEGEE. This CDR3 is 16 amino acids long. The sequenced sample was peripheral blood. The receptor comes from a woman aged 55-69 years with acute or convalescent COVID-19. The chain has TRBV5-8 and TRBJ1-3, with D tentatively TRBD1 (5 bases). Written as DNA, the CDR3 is TGTGCCAGCAGCTTGGGTCGGGGGAATTCTGGAAACACCATATATTTT. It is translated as CASSLGRGNSGNTIYF.